These 24 T cell receptor beta chains share one sample of origin, sequenced in a study of shared clonotypes between healthy human individuals. Only in-frame clones appear in the TCRdb table, and some are missing; sequencing was by immunoSEQ multiplex PCR. This sample carries under 2.5 million clones, approximately 90% of them seen once, and the ten largest clones take 0.3% to 0.4%. What was sequenced was naive CD4+ T cells from PBMCs. Subset denoted: CD45RA+ positively selected. These receptors all come from a young man in good health. Some clones in this sample may be carry-over from other donors' samples.

This clone was seen only once. V gene TRBV6-6 combines with J gene TRBJ2-7, with D tentatively TRBD1 (6 bases). Per the germline V gene, CDR1 is MNHNY and CDR2 is SVGAGI (reference sequence). Between the trimmed V and J ends, which lost 7 bases and 0 bases, there was a span of 13 bases. The CDR3 spans 14 residues. CDR3 bases: TGTGCCAGCACTTTACAGGGTCCCTCCTACGAGCAGTACTTC. Residues: CASTLQGPSYEQYF.

This rearrangement joins TRBV5-5 to TRBJ2-7; 7 bases agree with TRBD1. CDR1 is SGHKS, CDR2 YYEKEE, per germline (reference sequence). J was trimmed by 1 base and V by 4 bases; bases with no gene match: 11. CDR3 length: 16 amino acids. The CDR3 sequence: CASSVHRGEGSYEQYF. In nucleotides, the CDR3 is TGTGCCAGCAGCGTCCACAGGGGTGAGGGGTCCTACGAGCAGTACTTC.

The chain carries TRBV28 and TRBJ1-1, with TRBD1 matching over 7 bases. CDR1 and CDR2 from the germline V gene are MDHEN and SYDVKM. Trimming took 5 bases from V and 0 from J; bases not matched to a gene: 12. This CDR3 is 17 amino acids long. This CDR3 is CASSRTRTGRMNTEAFF. Here the CDR3 DNA reads TGTGCCAGCAGTCGGACCCGGACAGGCCGGATGAACACTGAAGCTTTCTTT.

Concerning this clone: The sample has other DNA sequences that encode this CDR3 too. V gene TRBV6-6 combines with J gene TRBJ1-4; D is perhaps TRBD1 (6 bases). The length of the CDR3 is 14 residues. The germline V gene has CDR1 MNHNY and CDR2 SVGAGI (reference sequence). Trimming removed 4 bases from V and 7 bases from J, with 13 bases in between. This CDR3 reads CASSSGGLGEKLFF. The DNA of the CDR3 is TGTGCCAGCAGTTCCGGGGGGCTCGGTGAAAAACTGTTTTTT.

CDR3 region: CASNTKGQGNYGYTF. Written as DNA, the CDR3 is TGTGCCAGCAACACAAAGGGACAGGGGAACTATGGCTACACCTTC. The genes are TRBV6-5 and TRBJ1-2; TRBD1 aligns across 10 bases. Germline assignment: CDR1 MNHEY and CDR2 SVGAGI. The V gene end was trimmed by 7 bases and the J gene end by 2 bases; junction bases not matched to a gene: 7. This CDR3 is built from 15 residues.

This sequence joins TRBV30 and TRBJ2-1; 8 bases align to TRBD2. J lost 4 bases, V lost 3 bases, and 5 bases had no gene match. CDR1 is GTSNPN, CDR2 SVGIG, per germline (reference sequence). The CDR3 spans 14 residues. The CDR3 loop is CAWRVAGPYNEQFF. CDR3 nucleotide sequence: TGTGCCTGGAGGGTAGCGGGACCTTACAATGAGCAGTTCTTC. The full variable domain, completed using reference TRBV30 and TRBJ2-1, is SQTIHQWPATLVQPVGSPLSLECTVEGTSNPNLYWYRQAAGRGLQLLFYSVGIGQISSEVPQNLSASRPQDRQFILSSKKLLLSDSGFYLCAWRVAGPYNEQFFGPGTRLTVL.

The chain combines TRBV28 with TRBJ1-2; D is perhaps TRBD1 (5 bases). V was cut by 2 bases and J by 13 bases, with 17 bases left in between. CDR3 length equals 13 residues. Germline V gene data show CDR1 as MDHEN and CDR2 as SYDVKM. CDR3 residues: CASSLGDPFRGTF. The DNA of the CDR3 is TGTGCCAGCAGTTTAGGGGACCCCTTTCGGGGCACCTTC.

The chain uses TRBV7-2 and TRBJ2-2; TRBD1 matches 7 bases. The CDR3 is 16 residues long. Germline loops: CDR1 SGHTA, CDR2 FQGNSA. V trimming: 1 base; J trimming: 6 bases; junction bases outside the gene matches: 8. The CDR3 spells CASSLDRQGPAGELFF. CDR3 nucleotides: TGTGCCAGCAGCTTAGACCGACAGGGTCCTGCCGGGGAGCTGTTTTTT.

The chain is built from TRBV29-1 and TRBJ2-2; tentatively, D is TRBD2 (7 bases). CDR3 size: 15 residues. Germline V lookup: CDR1 SQVTM, CDR2 ANQGSEA. The ends were cut back, 6 bases at V and 0 bases at J, with 14 bases in the middle. Here the CDR3 reads CSVEGGAANTGELFF. CDR3 coding DNA: TGCAGCGTCGAGGGGGGGGCAGCGAACACCGGGGAGCTGTTTTTT.

This clone has only one observation. This CDR3 is also generated by other DNA sequences in the sample. The genes are TRBV18 and TRBJ2-3; D is undetermined. The CDR3 consists of 13 residues. Germline-derived CDR1 and CDR2 are KGHSH and LQKENI. Trimming pared 3 bases from V and 2 bases from J, leaving 6 bases between. The CDR3: CASSPPTTDTQYF. CDR3 DNA sequence: TGTGCCAGCTCACCCCCCACCACAGATACGCAGTATTTT. The full variable domain, rest sourced from reference TRBV18 and TRBJ2-3, is NAGVMQNPRHLVRRRGQEARLRCSPMKGHSHVYWYRQLPEEGLKFMVYLQKENIIDESGMPKERFSAEFPKEGPSILRIQQVVRGDSAAYFCASSPPTTDTQYFGPGTRLTVL.

In its sample, this clone was seen a few times. The CDR3 here is CASRTGPTEAFF. The CDR3 nucleotides are TGTGCCAGCAGGACAGGTCCCACTGAAGCTTTCTTT. The chain carries TRBV2 and TRBJ1-1, with D maybe TRBD1 (6 bases). Trimming left V 6 bases short and J 4 bases short, with 9 bases between. The CDR3 length is 12 residues. CDR1 is SNHLY and CDR2 is FYNNEI in the germline V gene. The complete variable domain, with remaining parts taken from reference TRBV2 and TRBJ1-1, reads EPEVTQTPSHQVTQMGQEVILRCVPISNHLYFYWYRQILGQKVEFLVSFYNNEISEKSEIFDDQFSVERPDGSNFTLKIRSTKLEDSAMYFCASRTGPTEAFFGQGTRLTVV.

This rearrangement joins TRBV7-9 to TRBJ1-4; 7 bases line up with TRBD1. CDR3 size: 16 residues. The germline gives CDR1 SEHNR, CDR2 FQNEAQ (reference sequence). The V and J ends lost 1 base and 0 bases, in that order; junction bases with no gene match: 2. The CDR3 coding sequence is TGTGCCAGCAGCTTAGAAGGGACAGCAACTAATGAAAAACTGTTTTTT. This sequence encodes CASSLEGTATNEKLFF.

With respect to this clone: The sample holds other DNA sequences that translate to the same CDR3. The gene calls are TRBV30 and TRBJ1-5; D remains ambiguous. With 0 bases removed from V and 5 bases from J, the gap between germline ends came to 8 bases. The CDR3 has 13 residues. CDR1 is GTSNPN, CDR2 SVGIG, per germline (reference sequence). In DNA, the CDR3 is TGTGCCTGGAGTGTACGTACGGATCAGCCCCAGCATTTT. It is translated as CAWSVRTDQPQHF.

The chain uses TRBV6-5 and TRBJ2-1; D remains unclear. There are 13 residues in the CDR3. Germline V gives CDR1 MNHEY, CDR2 SVGAGI. Trimming shortened V by 2 bases and J by 8 bases, and 10 bases separated the two germline ends. In DNA form, the CDR3 reads TGTGCCAGCAGTTACCGTTTACACGATGAGCAGTTCTTC. It translates to CASSYRLHDEQFF.

As DNA, the CDR3 is TGCGCCAGCACCCAACAGGGGAGCTCCTACGAGCAGTACTTC. Translated, it gives CASTQQGSSYEQYF. The rearrangement links TRBV5-1 to TRBJ2-7, with TRBD1 matching 7 bases. This CDR3 region has 14 residues. Unmatched junction bases numbered 6, after V lost 6 bases and J lost 0 bases. Germline lookup yields CDR1 SGHRS and CDR2 YFSETQ.

The J gene is TRBJ2-7, the V gene TRBV7-6; 8 nucleotides agree with TRBD1. CDR3 length: 15 residues. The V and J ends lost 1 base and 3 bases, in that order; junction bases with no gene match: 5. The germline CDR1 and CDR2 sequences are SGHVS and FNYEAQ. In nucleotides, the CDR3 is TGTGCCAGCAGCTTAGGGGACAGGCCCGTCTACGAGCAGTACTTC. The encoded protein is CASSLGDRPVYEQYF.

The chain couples TRBV5-1 to TRBJ2-1; D uncertain. Trimming took 1 base from V and 5 from J, leaving 10 bases between them. The CDR3 sequence is 14 residues long. CDR1 SGHRS and CDR2 YFSETQ come from the germline V gene. CDR3 region: CASSLLGVNNEQFF. The DNA of the CDR3 is TGCGCCAGCAGCTTGTTAGGCGTGAACAATGAGCAGTTCTTC.

This chain uses TRBV2 with TRBJ2-5; D is unclear. The CDR3 consists of 14 residues. CDR1 and CDR2 (germline): SNHLY, FYNNEI. V was pared by 4 bases and J by 5 bases, with 14 bases between. The CDR3: CASSVLVTAETQYF. The CDR3 DNA sequence: TGTGCCAGCAGTGTTCTCGTAACAGCCGAGACCCAGTACTTC.

This CDR3 reads CASSTQGGHTEAFF. As DNA, the CDR3 is TGTGCCAGCAGCACCCAGGGGGGCCACACTGAAGCTTTCTTT. The J gene is TRBJ1-1, the V gene TRBV7-3; TRBD1 matches 7 bases. CDR3 length: 14 amino acids. Losses at the gene ends were 5 bases for V and 3 bases for J; bases not matched to a gene: 6. Germline V gives CDR1 SGHTA, CDR2 FQGTGA.

This clone has a single count. Other DNA sequences from this sample encode an identical CDR3 as well. J is TRBJ2-1 and V is TRBV7-2; maybe TRBD2 (5 bases). The V and J ends lost 1 base and 4 bases respectively, with 8 bases between them. CDR3 size: 14 residues. Germline V gene data show CDR1 as SGHTA and CDR2 as FQGNSA. The CDR3: CASSLGLAYNEQFF. The CDR3 nucleotides are TGTGCCAGCAGCTTAGGGCTAGCATACAATGAGCAGTTCTTC. The entire variable domain, with the rest obtained from reference TRBV7-2 and TRBJ2-1, is as follows: GAGVSQSPSNKVTEKGKDVELRCDPISGHTALYWYRQSLGQGLEFLIYFQGNSAPDKSGLPSDRFSAERTGGSVSTLTIQRTQQEDSAVYLCASSLGLAYNEQFFGPGTRLTVL.

This chain connects TRBV19 to TRBJ1-1; a weak D match, TRBD1 (5 bases). From germline, CDR1 is LNHDA and CDR2 SQIVND (reference sequence). The CDR3 runs to 14 residues. Trimming removed 7 bases at V and 7 bases at J, with 19 bases between. The CDR3 here is CASTPWGGDNEAFF. The CDR3 DNA follows: TGTGCCAGTACCCCCTGGGGGGGGGATAATGAAGCTTTCTTT.

The chain carries TRBV19 and TRBJ2-1; unclear D gene. V dropped 10 bases and J dropped 3 bases, with 19 bases sitting between them. The CDR3 totals 15 residues. Germline CDR1 is LNHDA and CDR2 is SQIVND (reference sequence). The CDR3 spells CATTGLRIDYNEQFF. CDR3 nucleotides: TGTGCCACCACGGGTCTACGCATAGACTACAATGAGCAGTTCTTC.

This clone was recorded once. The chain combines TRBV11-2 with TRBJ1-2; 12 bases line up with TRBD1. The V and J ends lost 4 bases and 8 bases, in that order; junction bases with no gene match: 8. CDR3 length: 15 amino acids. Germline CDR1 SGHAT, CDR2 FQNNGV. The CDR3 is CASSSPGQGAQGYTF. CDR3 sequence (DNA): TGTGCCAGCAGCTCTCCGGGACAGGGGGCTCAAGGCTACACCTTC. The whole variable domain, remainder taken from reference TRBV11-2 and TRBJ1-2, is EAGVAQSPRYKIIEKRQSVAFWCNPISGHATLYWYQQILGQGPKLLIQFQNNGVVDDSQLPKDRFSAERLKGVDSTLKIQPAKLEDSAVYLCASSSPGQGAQGYTFGSGTRLTVV.

The J gene is TRBJ1-5, the V gene TRBV15; D might be TRBD1 (6 bases). V lost 0 bases and J lost 5, with 8 bases in between. CDR1 is LNHNV and CDR2 is YYDKDF in the germline V gene (reference sequence). This CDR3 has 14 amino acids. In DNA, the CDR3 is TGTGCCACCAGCAGAGACAGGGGCCATCAGCCCCAGCATTTT. It specifies CATSRDRGHQPQHF.